These 13 T cell receptor beta chains were sequenced from one sample in a study of a mutant IDH1 vaccine in newly diagnosed glioma. Assay: immunoSEQ multiplex PCR; the TCRdb copy retains only in-frame clones and omits some. Counted here are over 55,000 clones, around 80% occurring once; the ten biggest clones make up roughly 8.8%. Time point specified: week 23, last vaccination. A 20-mer mutant IDH1 peptide at 300 ug was injected subcutaneously with topical imiquimod. Antigen specificity for these receptors is unknown. The sample consisted of PBMCs, taken from a glioma patient whose treatment included an IDH1 peptide vaccine. The receptors derive from a woman aged 40 to 50 with glioma. Some clones in this sample may be carry-over from other donors' samples.

The J gene is TRBJ2-7, the V gene TRBV7-8; maybe TRBD2 (5 bases). V dropped 0 bases and J dropped 3 bases, with 15 bases sitting between them. CDR1 and CDR2 (germline): SGHVS, FQNEAQ. CDR3 length: 16 residues. DNA for the CDR3: TGTGCCAGCAGCTTAGCGGCGAGGGTCGGGAACTACGAGCAGTACTTC. It codes for CASSLAARVGNYEQYF.

V gene TRBV7-2 combines with J gene TRBJ2-7, with 10 bases fitting TRBD1. The germline V gene has CDR1 SGHTA and CDR2 FQGNSA. The CDR3 loop spans 14 amino acids. V trimming: 5 bases; J trimming: 5 bases; junction bases outside the gene matches: 6. CDR3 sequence (DNA): TGTGCCAGCAGCCGGGACAGGGGAACCCACGAGCAGTACTTC. Protein product: CASSRDRGTHEQYF.

The chain uses TRBV4-3 and TRBJ2-7, with D unclear. Germline CDR1 and CDR2: LGHNA and YSLEER. CDR3 size: 15 residues. V was pared by 1 base and J by 2 bases, with 12 bases between. The chain's CDR3 is CASSQATVGTYEQYF. CDR3 nucleotides: TGCGCCAGCAGCCAAGCAACCGTTGGGACCTACGAGCAGTACTTC.

Only a few counts were recorded for this clone. The V and J genes are TRBV6-4 and TRBJ1-1; D is unresolved. V lost 10 bases, J lost 0 bases, and 15 bases lay in between. The CDR3 loop spans 14 amino acids. Looked up from germline, CDR1 is MRHNA and CDR2 is SNTAGT. The CDR3 is CATRRTSMNTEAFF. DNA for the CDR3: TGTGCCACCCGGCGGACGAGTATGAACACTGAAGCTTTCTTT.

The chain has TRBV30 and TRBJ1-1; perhaps TRBD1 as D (5 bases). This CDR3 has 15 amino acids. Germline CDR1 reads GTSNPN; CDR2 reads SVGIG (reference sequence). The V end was cut by 6 bases, the J end by 6 bases, with 23 bases between. Here the CDR3 reads CACLGPQPLAPEAFF. The CDR3 region has the DNA TGTGCCTGCTTGGGGCCGCAGCCCTTGGCCCCTGAAGCTTTCTTT.

The chain combines TRBV6-1 with TRBJ1-4; D is unresolved. The germline V and J ends were trimmed by 1 base and 0 bases, with 12 bases remaining between them. Germline values: CDR1 MNHNS, CDR2 SASEGT. The CDR3 extends over 17 amino acids. The CDR3 loop reads CASSEEEGIATNEKLFF. The CDR3 nucleotides read TGTGCCAGCAGTGAAGAGGAGGGAATTGCAACTAATGAAAAACTGTTTTTT.

V gene TRBV28 combines with J gene TRBJ1-2; tentative D call: TRBD1 (5 bases). CDR1 and CDR2 (germline): MDHEN, SYDVKM. CDR3 length: 15 amino acids. Trimming stripped 3 bases from V and 8 bases from J, with 19 bases between. This chain's CDR3 is CASSFPQRGTRGYTF. CDR3 in DNA: TGTGCCAGCAGTTTCCCTCAAAGGGGAACACGGGGCTACACCTTC.

This chain uses TRBV27 with TRBJ2-7; TRBD1 agrees at 9 bases. CDR3 length: 19 residues. The V segment lost 5 bases and the J segment 0 bases; nucleotides outside the gene matches: 17. The germline V gene has CDR1 MNHEY and CDR2 SMNVEV (reference sequence). The CDR3 DNA follows: TGTGCCAGCAGTCCCGATGCGCTTCCCGGGACAGGGTACTCCTACGAGCAGTACTTC. Its protein product is CASSPDALPGTGYSYEQYF.

This chain connects TRBV7-2 to TRBJ2-2; 14 bases are a match to TRBD2. V lost 6 bases and J lost 8; bases outside the gene matches: 8. The germline V gene has CDR1 SGHTA and CDR2 FQGNSA. The CDR3 sequence is 16 residues long. CDR3 protein: CASSLGLAGGSGELFF. The CDR3, as DNA: TGTGCCAGCAGTCTCGGACTAGCGGGGGGATCTGGGGAGCTGTTTTTT. Combining the CDR3 with reference TRBV7-2 and TRBJ2-2 gives the whole variable domain GAGVSQSPSNKVTEKGKDVELRCDPISGHTALYWYRQSLGQGLEFLIYFQGNSAPDKSGLPSDRFSAERTGGSVSTLTIQRTQQEDSAVYLCASSLGLAGGSGELFFGEGSRLTVL.

This clone was counted only a few times. The genes are TRBV7-3 and TRBJ1-1; no clear D gene. This CDR3 region has 14 residues. Germline V lookup: CDR1 SGHTA, CDR2 FQGTGA. With 1 base removed from V and 5 bases from J, the gap between germline ends came to 11 bases. CDR3 coding DNA: TGTGCCAGCAGCTTAAGCGGGAGTCGGACTGAAGCTTTCTTT. The encoded protein is CASSLSGSRTEAFF.

The V and J genes are TRBV18 and TRBJ1-1; 7 nucleotides agree with TRBD1. V dropped 3 bases and J dropped 5; count of bases not matched to a gene: 3. The CDR3 totals 13 residues. The V gene's germline CDR1 is KGHSH and CDR2 LQKENI. The CDR3 reads CASSPSTGTEAFF. For the CDR3, the DNA is TGTGCCAGCTCACCCTCGACAGGGACTGAAGCTTTCTTT.

The V and J genes are TRBV7-2 and TRBJ2-5; the D call may be TRBD1 or TRBD2 (5 bases each). The CDR3 totals 15 residues. Trimming took 8 bases from V and 4 from J, leaving 20 bases between them. Germline CDR1 and CDR2: SGHTA and FQGNSA. The CDR3 coding sequence is TGTGCCAGCTTGTCCTCATGGGGGTCGGGAGAGACCCAGTACTTC. It specifies CASLSSWGSGETQYF.

The table lists this clone with a count of one. This chain uses TRBV5-1 with TRBJ1-2; 7 nucleotides align to TRBD1. With 6 bases clipped from V and 5 bases from J, the junction kept 13 bases outside the gene matches. The CDR3 loop spans 15 amino acids. The germline gives CDR1 SGHRS, CDR2 YFSETQ. The CDR3 region is CASTVGGTDDYGYTF. Here the CDR3 DNA reads TGCGCCAGCACCGTGGGGGGGACAGATGATTATGGCTACACCTTC.